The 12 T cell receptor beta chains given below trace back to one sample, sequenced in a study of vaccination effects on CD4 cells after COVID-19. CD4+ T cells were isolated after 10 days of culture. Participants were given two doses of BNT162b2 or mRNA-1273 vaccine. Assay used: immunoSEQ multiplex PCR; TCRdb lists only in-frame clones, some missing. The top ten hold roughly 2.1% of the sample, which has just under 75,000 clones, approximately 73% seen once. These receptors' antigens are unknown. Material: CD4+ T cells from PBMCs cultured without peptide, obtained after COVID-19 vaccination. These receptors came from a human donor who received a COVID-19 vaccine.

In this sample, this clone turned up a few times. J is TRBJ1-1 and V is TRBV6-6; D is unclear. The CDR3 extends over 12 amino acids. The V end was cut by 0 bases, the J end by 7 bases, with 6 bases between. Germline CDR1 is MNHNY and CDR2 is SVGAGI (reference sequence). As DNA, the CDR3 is TGTGCCAGCAGTTACTCTTGGTATGAAGCTTTCTTT. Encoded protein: CASSYSWYEAFF.

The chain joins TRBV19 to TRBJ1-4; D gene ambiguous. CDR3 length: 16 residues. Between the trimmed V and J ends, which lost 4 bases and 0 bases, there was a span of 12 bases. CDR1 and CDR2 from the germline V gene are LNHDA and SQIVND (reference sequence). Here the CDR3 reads CASSTNGRATNEKLFF. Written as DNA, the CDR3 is TGTGCCAGTAGTACCAACGGACGGGCAACTAATGAAAAACTGTTTTTT.

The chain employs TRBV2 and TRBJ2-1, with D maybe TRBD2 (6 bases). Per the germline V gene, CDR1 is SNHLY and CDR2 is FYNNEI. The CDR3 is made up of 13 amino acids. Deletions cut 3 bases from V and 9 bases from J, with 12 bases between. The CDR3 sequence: CASSEGVGGEQFF. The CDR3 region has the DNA TGTGCCAGCAGTGAGGGTGTGGGGGGTGAGCAGTTCTTC.

This CDR3 reads CASVPRGRGRQETQYF. The DNA for the CDR3 is TGTGCCAGCGTCCCCAGAGGGAGGGGGCGACAAGAGACCCAGTACTTC. J is TRBJ2-5 and V is TRBV7-9; TRBD1 or TRBD2 may be the D gene (7 bases each). Trimming pared 8 bases from V and 2 bases from J, leaving 21 bases between. Looked up from germline, CDR1 is SEHNR and CDR2 is FQNEAQ (reference sequence). This CDR3 region has 16 residues. The complete variable domain, with remaining parts taken from reference TRBV7-9 and TRBJ2-5, reads DTGVSQNPRHKITKRGQNVTFRCDPISEHNRLYWYRQTLGQGPEFLTYFQNEAQLEKSRLLSDRFSAERPKGSFSTLEIQRTEQGDSAMYLCASVPRGRGRQETQYFGPGTRLLVL.

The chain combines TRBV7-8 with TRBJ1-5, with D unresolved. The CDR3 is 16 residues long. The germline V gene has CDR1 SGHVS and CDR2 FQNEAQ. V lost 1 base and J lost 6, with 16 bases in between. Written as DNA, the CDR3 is TGTGCCAGCAGCTTAGGGGCAGGTTCCGACCGTCAGCCCCAGCATTTT. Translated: CASSLGAGSDRQPQHF.

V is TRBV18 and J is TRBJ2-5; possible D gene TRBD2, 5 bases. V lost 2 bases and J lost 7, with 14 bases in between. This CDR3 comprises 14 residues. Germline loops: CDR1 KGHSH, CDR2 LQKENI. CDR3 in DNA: TGTGCCAGCTCACCAAATGAGGGTCTTCGGACCCAGTACTTC. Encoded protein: CASSPNEGLRTQYF.

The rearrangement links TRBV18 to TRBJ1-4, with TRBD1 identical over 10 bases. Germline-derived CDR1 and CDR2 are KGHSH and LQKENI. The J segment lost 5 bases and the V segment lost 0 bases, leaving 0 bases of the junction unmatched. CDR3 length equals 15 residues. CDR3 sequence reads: CASSPPGQGNEKLFF. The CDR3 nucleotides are TGTGCCAGCTCACCACCGGGACAGGGGAATGAAAAACTGTTTTTT.

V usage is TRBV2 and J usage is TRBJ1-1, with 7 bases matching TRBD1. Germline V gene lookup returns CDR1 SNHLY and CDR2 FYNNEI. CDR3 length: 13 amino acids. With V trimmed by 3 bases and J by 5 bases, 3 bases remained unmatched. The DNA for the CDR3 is TGTGCCAGCAGTGACTCACAGGGGACTGAAGCTTTCTTT. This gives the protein CASSDSQGTEAFF.

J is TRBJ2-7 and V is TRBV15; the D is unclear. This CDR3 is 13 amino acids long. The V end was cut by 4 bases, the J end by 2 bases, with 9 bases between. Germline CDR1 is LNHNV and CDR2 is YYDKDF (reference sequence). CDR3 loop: CATSTRYAYEQYV. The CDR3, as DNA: TGTGCCACCAGCACCAGGTATGCCTACGAGCAGTACGTC.

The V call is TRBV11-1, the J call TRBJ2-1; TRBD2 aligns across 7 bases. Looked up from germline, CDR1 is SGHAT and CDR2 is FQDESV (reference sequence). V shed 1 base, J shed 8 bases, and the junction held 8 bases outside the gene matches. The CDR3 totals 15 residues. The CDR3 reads CASSLGGGGSDEQFF. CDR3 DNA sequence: TGTGCCAGCAGCTTAGGCGGGGGAGGCTCGGATGAGCAGTTCTTC.

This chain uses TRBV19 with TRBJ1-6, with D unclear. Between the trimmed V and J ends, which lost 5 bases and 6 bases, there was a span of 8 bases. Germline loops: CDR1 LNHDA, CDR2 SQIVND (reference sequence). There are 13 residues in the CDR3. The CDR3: CASSGLRNSPLHF. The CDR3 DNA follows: TGTGCCAGTAGTGGACTGCGTAATTCACCCCTCCACTTT.

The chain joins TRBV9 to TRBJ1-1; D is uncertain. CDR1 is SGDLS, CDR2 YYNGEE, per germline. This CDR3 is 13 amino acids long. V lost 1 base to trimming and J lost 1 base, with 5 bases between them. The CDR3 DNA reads TGTGCCAGCAGCGTAACTGGGAACACTGAAGCTTTCTTT. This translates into CASSVTGNTEAFF.